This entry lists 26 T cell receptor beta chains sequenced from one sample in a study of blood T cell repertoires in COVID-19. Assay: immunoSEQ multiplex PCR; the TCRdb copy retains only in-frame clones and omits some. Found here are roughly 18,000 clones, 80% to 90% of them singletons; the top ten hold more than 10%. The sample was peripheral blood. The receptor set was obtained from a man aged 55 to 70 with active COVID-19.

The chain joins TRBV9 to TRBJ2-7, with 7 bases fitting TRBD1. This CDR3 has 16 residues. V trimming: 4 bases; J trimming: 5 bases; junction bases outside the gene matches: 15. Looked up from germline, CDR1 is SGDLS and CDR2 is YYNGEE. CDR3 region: CASSPQPDRRNHEQYF. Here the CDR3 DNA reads TGTGCCAGCAGCCCACAACCGGACAGGAGGAATCACGAGCAGTACTTC.

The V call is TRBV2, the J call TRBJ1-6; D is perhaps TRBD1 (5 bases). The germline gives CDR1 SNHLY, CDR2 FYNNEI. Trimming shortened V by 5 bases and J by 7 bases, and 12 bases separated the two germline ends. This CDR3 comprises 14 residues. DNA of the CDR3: TGTGCCAGCAGTCTCAGGGCCATCAATTCACCCCTCCACTTT. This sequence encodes CASSLRAINSPLHF.

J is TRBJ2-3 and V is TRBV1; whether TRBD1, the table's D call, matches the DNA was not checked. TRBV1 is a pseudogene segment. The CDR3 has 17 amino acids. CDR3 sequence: CTSSQESGGLSTDTQYF. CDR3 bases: TGCACCAGCAGCCAAGAAAGTGGGGGCCTTAGCACAGATACGCAGTATTTT.

The CDR3 protein is CASSQALAGGGEQFF. In DNA form, the CDR3 reads TGCGCCAGCAGCCAAGCCCTAGCGGGGGGGGGTGAGCAGTTCTTC. This rearrangement joins TRBV4-3 to TRBJ2-1, with TRBD2 matching over 12 bases. Germline trimming cut 1 base from V and 9 bases from J; bases unmatched to any gene: 4. This CDR3 has 15 amino acids. CDR1 and CDR2 from the germline V gene are LGHNA and YSLEER.

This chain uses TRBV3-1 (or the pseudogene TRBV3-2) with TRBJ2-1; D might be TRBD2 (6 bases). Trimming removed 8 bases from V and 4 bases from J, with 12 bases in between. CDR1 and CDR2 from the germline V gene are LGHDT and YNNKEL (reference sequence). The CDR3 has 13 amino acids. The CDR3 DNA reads TGTGCCAGCGAAGTGGGGGGATACAATGAGCAGTTCTTC. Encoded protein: CASEVGGYNEQFF.

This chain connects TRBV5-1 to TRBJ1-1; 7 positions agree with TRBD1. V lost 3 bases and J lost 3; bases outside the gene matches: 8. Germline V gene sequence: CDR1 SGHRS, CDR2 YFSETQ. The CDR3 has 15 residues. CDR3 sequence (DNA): TGCGCCAGCAGCTCTCTTGGAGGGACAGACACTGAAGCTTTCTTT. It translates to CASSSLGGTDTEAFF. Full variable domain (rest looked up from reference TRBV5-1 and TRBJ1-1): KAGVTQTPRYLIKTRGQQVTLSCSPISGHRSVSWYQQTPGQGLQFLFEYFSETQRNKGNFPGRFSGRQFSNSRSEMNVSTLELGDSALYLCASSSLGGTDTEAFFGQGTRLTVV.

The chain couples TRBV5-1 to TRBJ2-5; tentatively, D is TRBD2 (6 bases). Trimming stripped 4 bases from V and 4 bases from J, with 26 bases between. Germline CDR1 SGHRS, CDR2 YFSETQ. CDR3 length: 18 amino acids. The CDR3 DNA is TGCGCCAGCAGCCCAACCCCCCCTGGGGTGCGGCGGGGAGAGACCCAGTACTTC. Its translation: CASSPTPPGVRRGETQYF.

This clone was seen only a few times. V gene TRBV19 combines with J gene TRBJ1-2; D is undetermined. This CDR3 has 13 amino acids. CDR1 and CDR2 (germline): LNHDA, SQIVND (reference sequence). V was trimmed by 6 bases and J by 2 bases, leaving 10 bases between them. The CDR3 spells CASSLQVNYGYTF. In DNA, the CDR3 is TGTGCCAGTAGCCTCCAGGTGAACTATGGCTACACCTTC.

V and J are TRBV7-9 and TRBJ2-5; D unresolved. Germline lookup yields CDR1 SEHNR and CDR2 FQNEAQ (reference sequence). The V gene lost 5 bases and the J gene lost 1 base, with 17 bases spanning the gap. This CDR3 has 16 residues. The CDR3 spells CASSLQIRHVQETQYF. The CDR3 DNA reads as TGTGCCAGCAGCCTCCAAATAAGACACGTCCAAGAGACCCAGTACTTC.

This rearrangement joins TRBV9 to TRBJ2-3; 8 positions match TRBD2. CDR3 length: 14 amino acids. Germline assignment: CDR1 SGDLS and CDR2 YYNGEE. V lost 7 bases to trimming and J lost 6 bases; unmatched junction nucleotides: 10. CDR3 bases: TGTGCCAGCGCGGGGGGCTCCCTTGGGGATACGCAGTATTTT. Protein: CASAGGSLGDTQYF. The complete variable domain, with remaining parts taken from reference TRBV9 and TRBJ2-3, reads DSGVTQTPKHLITATGQRVTLRCSPRSGDLSVYWYQQSLDQGLQFLIQYYNGEERAKGNILERFSAQQFPDLHSELNLSSLELGDSALYFCASAGGSLGDTQYFGPGTRLTVL.

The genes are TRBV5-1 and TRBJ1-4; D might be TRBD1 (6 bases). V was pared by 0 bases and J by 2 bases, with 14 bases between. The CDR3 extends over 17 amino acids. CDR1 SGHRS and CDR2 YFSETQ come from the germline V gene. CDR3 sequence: CASSLDRASGTNEKLFF. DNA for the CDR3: TGCGCCAGCAGCTTGGACAGGGCCTCAGGGACTAATGAAAAACTGTTTTTT.

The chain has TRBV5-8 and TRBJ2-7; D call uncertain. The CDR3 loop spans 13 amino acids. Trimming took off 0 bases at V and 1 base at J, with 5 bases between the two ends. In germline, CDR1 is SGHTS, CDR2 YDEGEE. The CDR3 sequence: CASSLAQSYEQYF. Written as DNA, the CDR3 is TGTGCCAGCAGCTTGGCCCAATCCTACGAGCAGTACTTC. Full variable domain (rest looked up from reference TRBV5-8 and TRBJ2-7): EAGVTQSPTHLIKTRGQQATLRCSPISGHTSVYWYQQALGLGLQFLLWYDEGEERNRGNFPPRFSGRQFPNYSSELNVNALELEDSALYLCASSLAQSYEQYFGPGTRLTVT.

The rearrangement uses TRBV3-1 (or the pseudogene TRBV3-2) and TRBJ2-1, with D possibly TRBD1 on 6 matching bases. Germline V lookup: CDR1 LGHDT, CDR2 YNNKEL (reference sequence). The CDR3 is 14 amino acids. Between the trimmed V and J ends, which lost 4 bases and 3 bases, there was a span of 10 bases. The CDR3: CASSPGHIYNEQFF. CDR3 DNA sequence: TGTGCCAGCAGCCCGGGACACATCTACAATGAGCAGTTCTTC.

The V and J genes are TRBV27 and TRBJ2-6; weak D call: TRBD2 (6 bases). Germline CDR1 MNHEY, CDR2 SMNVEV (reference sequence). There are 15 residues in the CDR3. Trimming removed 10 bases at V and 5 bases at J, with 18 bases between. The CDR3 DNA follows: TGTGCCACCGGGACTTGGGGGGACCGGGCCAACGTCCTGACTTTC. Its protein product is CATGTWGDRANVLTF. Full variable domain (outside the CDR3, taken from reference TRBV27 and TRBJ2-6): EAQVTQNPRYLITVTGKKLTVTCSQNMNHEYMSWYRQDPGLGLRQIYYSMNVEVTDKGDVPEGYKVSRKEKRNFPLILESPSPNQTSLYFCATGTWGDRANVLTFGAGSRLTVL.

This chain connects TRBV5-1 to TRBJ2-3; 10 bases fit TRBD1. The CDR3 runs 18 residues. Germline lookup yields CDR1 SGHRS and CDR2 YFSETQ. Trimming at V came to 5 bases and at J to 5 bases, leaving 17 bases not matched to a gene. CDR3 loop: CASSYTIRTGGAQDTQYF. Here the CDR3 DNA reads TGCGCCAGCAGTTATACTATTAGGACAGGGGGGGCACAAGATACGCAGTATTTT.

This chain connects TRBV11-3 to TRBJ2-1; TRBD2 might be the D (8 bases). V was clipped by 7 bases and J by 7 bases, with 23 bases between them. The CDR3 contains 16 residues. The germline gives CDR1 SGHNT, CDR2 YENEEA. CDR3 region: CASNGYRGLVDNEQFF. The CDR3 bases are TGTGCCAGCAATGGGTACAGGGGACTAGTTGATAATGAGCAGTTCTTC. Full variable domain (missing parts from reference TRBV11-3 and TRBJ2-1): EAGVVQSPRYKIIEKKQPVAFWCNPISGHNTLYWYLQNLGQGPELLIRYENEEAVDDSQLPKDRFSAERLKGVDSTLKIQPAELGDSAVYLCASNGYRGLVDNEQFFGPGTRLTVL.

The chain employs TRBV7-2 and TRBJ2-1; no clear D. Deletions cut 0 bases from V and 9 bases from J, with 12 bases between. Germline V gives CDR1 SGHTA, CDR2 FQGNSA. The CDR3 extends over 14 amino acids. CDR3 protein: CASSLASVSVEQFF. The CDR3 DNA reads TGTGCCAGCAGCTTAGCCAGCGTTTCGGTTGAGCAGTTCTTC.

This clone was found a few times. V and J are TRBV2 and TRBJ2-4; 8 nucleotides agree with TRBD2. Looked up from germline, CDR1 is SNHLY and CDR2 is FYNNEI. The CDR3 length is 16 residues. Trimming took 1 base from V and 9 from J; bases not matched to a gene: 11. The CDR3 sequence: CASSEGKGLAEGIQYF. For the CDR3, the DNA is TGTGCCAGCAGTGAAGGGAAAGGACTAGCAGAGGGCATTCAGTACTTC.

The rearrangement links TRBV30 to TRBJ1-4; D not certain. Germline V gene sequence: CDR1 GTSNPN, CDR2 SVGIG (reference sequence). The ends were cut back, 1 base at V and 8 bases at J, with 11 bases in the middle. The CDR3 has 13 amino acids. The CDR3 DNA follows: TGTGCCTGGAGTGGGCGAGGTGAAGAAAAACTGTTTTTT. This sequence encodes CAWSGRGEEKLFF. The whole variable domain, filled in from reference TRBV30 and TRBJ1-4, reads SQTIHQWPATLVQPVGSPLSLECTVEGTSNPNLYWYRQAAGRGLQLLFYSVGIGQISSEVPQNLSASRPQDRQFILSSKKLLLSDSGFYLCAWSGRGEEKLFFGSGTQLSVL.

The CDR3 loop reads CASSSGQFDSYEQYF. CDR3 DNA: TGTGCCAGCAGTTCTGGACAGTTCGACTCCTACGAGCAGTACTTC. The chain recombines TRBV6-5 with TRBJ2-7, with D perhaps matching TRBD1 (6 bases). The length of the CDR3 is 15 residues. V gave up 4 bases and J gave up 0 bases, with 13 bases separating them. Germline V gene sequence: CDR1 MNHEY, CDR2 SVGAGI.

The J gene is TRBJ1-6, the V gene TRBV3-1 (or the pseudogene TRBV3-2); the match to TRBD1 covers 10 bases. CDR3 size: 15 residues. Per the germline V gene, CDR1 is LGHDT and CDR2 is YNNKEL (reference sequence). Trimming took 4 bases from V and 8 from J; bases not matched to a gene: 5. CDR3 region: CASSLTGGMDSPLHF. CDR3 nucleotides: TGTGCCAGCAGCCTGACAGGGGGCATGGATTCACCCCTCCACTTT.

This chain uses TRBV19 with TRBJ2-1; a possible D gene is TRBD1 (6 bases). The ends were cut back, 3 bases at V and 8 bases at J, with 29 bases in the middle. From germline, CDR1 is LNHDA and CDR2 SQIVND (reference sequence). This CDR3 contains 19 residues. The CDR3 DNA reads TGTGCCAGTAGTATTGGAGTGGGCGCAGGGGTTGGTGGGTTAGATGAGCAGTTCTTC. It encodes CASSIGVGAGVGGLDEQFF. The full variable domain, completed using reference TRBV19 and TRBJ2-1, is DGGITQSPKYLFRKEGQNVTLSCEQNLNHDAMYWYRQDPGQGLRLIYYSQIVNDFQKGDIAEGYSVSREKKESFPLTVTSAQKNPTAFYLCASSIGVGAGVGGLDEQFFGPGTRLTVL.

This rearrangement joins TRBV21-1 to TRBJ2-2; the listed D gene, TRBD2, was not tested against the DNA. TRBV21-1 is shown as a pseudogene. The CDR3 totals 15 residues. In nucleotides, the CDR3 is TGTGCCAGCAGCAAATCCGGGAGGGCGGCCGGGGAGCTGTTTTTT. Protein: CASSKSGRAAGELFF.

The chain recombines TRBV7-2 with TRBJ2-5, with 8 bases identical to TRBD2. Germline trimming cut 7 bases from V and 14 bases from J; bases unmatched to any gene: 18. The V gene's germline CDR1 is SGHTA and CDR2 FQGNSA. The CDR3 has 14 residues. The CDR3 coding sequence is TGTGCCAGCACCGATCCCACGGCGGGGGGCCGCCTTTACTTC. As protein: CASTDPTAGGRLYF.

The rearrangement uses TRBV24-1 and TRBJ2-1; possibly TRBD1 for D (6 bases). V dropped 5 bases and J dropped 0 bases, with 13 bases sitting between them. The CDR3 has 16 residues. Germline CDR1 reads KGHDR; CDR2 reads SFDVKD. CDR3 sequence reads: CATSGTTGFSYNEQFF. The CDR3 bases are TGTGCCACCAGTGGAACCACAGGGTTCTCCTACAATGAGCAGTTCTTC.

CDR3 amino acids: CASSQKTSGGSEQYF. In nucleotides, the CDR3 is TGTGCCAGCAGCCAAAAAACTAGCGGGGGGAGCGAGCAGTACTTC. This chain connects TRBV2 to TRBJ2-7, with 12 positions matching TRBD2. Germline V gene sequence: CDR1 SNHLY, CDR2 FYNNEI. With V trimmed by 6 bases and J by 6 bases, 9 bases remained unmatched. CDR3 length: 15 amino acids.